This is a list of T cell receptor beta chains from one sample in a study of a mutant IDH1 vaccine in newly diagnosed glioma. These receptors lack a known antigen. TCRdb's table, derived via immunoSEQ multiplex PCR, lists solely in-frame clones and lacks some. The data show roughly 34,000 clones, about 87% seen once. Sequencing was performed on PBMCs, taken from a glioma patient whose treatment included an IDH1 peptide vaccine. Receptor source: a woman under 40 with glioma. CDR3s include the opening cysteine and the closing phenylalanine or tryptophan. Fields, in order: D gene, clone size, CDR3 length, V gene, J gene, CDR3 protein, CDR3 DNA. The D gene is left open where the match is weak. Where a row states a size, it is once, few, many or the class of an expanded clone; other rows omit it.

d_gene: -
abundance: -
len: 13
v_gene: TRBV7-2
j_gene: TRBJ2-1
CDR3aa: CASSFFLGDEQFF
CDR3nt: TGTGCCAGCAGCTTTTTTTTGGGGGATGAGCAGTTCTTC

d_gene: -
abundance: few
len: 13
v_gene: TRBV10-2
j_gene: TRBJ1-5
CDR3aa: CASMIRGNQPQHF
CDR3nt: TGCGCCAGCATGATTCGGGGCAATCAGCCCCAGCATTTT

d_gene: -
abundance: -
len: 12
v_gene: TRBV9
j_gene: TRBJ2-5
CDR3aa: CASSGPLETQYF
CDR3nt: TGTGCCAGCAGCGGTCCCTTAGAGACCCAGTACTTC

d_gene: -
abundance: -
len: 11
v_gene: TRBV30
j_gene: TRBJ1-4
CDR3aa: CAWSRKEKLFF
CDR3nt: TGTGCCTGGAGTCGAAAGGAAAAACTGTTTTTT

d_gene: -
abundance: -
len: 18
v_gene: TRBV18
j_gene: TRBJ1-4
CDR3aa: CASSPTAPEGPTNEKLFF
CDR3nt: TGTGCCAGCTCACCAACGGCTCCCGAAGGGCCAACTAATGAAAAACTGTTTTTT

d_gene: -
abundance: -
len: 14
v_gene: TRBV5-4
j_gene: TRBJ2-5
CDR3aa: CASSLARGRETQYF
CDR3nt: TGTGCCAGCAGCTTGGCCAGGGGTCGAGAGACCCAGTACTTC

d_gene: -
abundance: once
len: 14
v_gene: TRBV5-6
j_gene: TRBJ1-1
CDR3aa: CASGPNRRFTEAFF
CDR3nt: TGTGCCAGCGGTCCGAACAGGAGGTTCACTGAAGCTTTCTTT

d_gene: TRBD2
abundance: -
len: 16
v_gene: TRBV6-5
j_gene: TRBJ2-3
CDR3aa: CASSYEPAGNADTQYF
CDR3nt: TGTGCCAGCAGTTACGAGCCAGCGGGGAATGCAGATACGCAGTATTTT

d_gene: -
abundance: -
len: 16
v_gene: TRBV2
j_gene: TRBJ1-4
CDR3aa: CASSPSMGTPNEKLFF
CDR3nt: TGTGCCAGCAGTCCCAGTATGGGGACTCCTAATGAAAAACTGTTTTTT

d_gene: -
abundance: -
len: 13
v_gene: TRBV6-5
j_gene: TRBJ2-7
CDR3aa: CASSYPGVGEQYF
CDR3nt: TGTGCCAGCAGTTACCCAGGGGTTGGCGAGCAGTACTTC

d_gene: -
abundance: -
len: 12
v_gene: TRBV29-1
j_gene: TRBJ1-1
CDR3aa: CSVEDRGPEAFF
CDR3nt: TGCAGCGTTGAAGATCGAGGACCTGAAGCTTTCTTT

d_gene: -
abundance: -
len: 12
v_gene: TRBV10-3
j_gene: TRBJ1-4
CDR3aa: CAISAVNEKLFF
CDR3nt: TGTGCCATCAGTGCCGTTAATGAAAAACTGTTTTTT

d_gene: -
abundance: -
len: 14
v_gene: TRBV10-3
j_gene: TRBJ1-2
CDR3aa: CAISEMDGVYGYTF
CDR3nt: TGTGCCATCAGTGAGATGGACGGAGTCTATGGCTACACCTTC

d_gene: TRBD2
abundance: -
len: 15
v_gene: TRBV9
j_gene: TRBJ2-7
CDR3aa: CASSVGASGYYEQYF
CDR3nt: TGTGCCAGCAGCGTAGGCGCTAGCGGATACTACGAGCAGTACTTC

d_gene: -
abundance: -
len: 14
v_gene: TRBV19
j_gene: TRBJ1-2
CDR3aa: CAISKGGSNYGYTF
CDR3nt: TGTGCCATCTCAAAGGGAGGCTCAAACTATGGCTACACCTTC

d_gene: -
abundance: -
len: 19
v_gene: TRBV4-1
j_gene: TRBJ2-2
CDR3aa: CASSQAPLTEVGNTGELFF
CDR3nt: TGCGCCAGCAGCCAAGCTCCCCTCACAGAGGTTGGGAACACCGGGGAGCTGTTTTTT

d_gene: -
abundance: once
len: 15
v_gene: TRBV4-2
j_gene: TRBJ1-3
CDR3aa: CASSQLWSSGNTIYF
CDR3nt: TGTGCCAGCAGCCAACTATGGTCCTCTGGAAACACCATATATTTT

d_gene: TRBD1
abundance: -
len: 15
v_gene: TRBV5-6
j_gene: TRBJ1-5
CDR3aa: CASSFFGQGAQPQHF
CDR3nt: TGTGCCAGCAGCTTTTTCGGACAGGGGGCTCAGCCCCAGCATTTT

d_gene: -
abundance: once
len: 11
v_gene: TRBV6-1
j_gene: TRBJ1-2
CDR3aa: CASAPLRGYTF
CDR3nt: TGTGCCAGCGCCCCTCTCCGGGGCTACACCTTC

d_gene: TRBD2
abundance: -
len: 12
v_gene: TRBV19
j_gene: TRBJ2-1
CDR3aa: CASKWGGNEQFF
CDR3nt: TGTGCCAGTAAATGGGGGGGCAATGAGCAGTTCTTC

d_gene: -
abundance: -
len: 14
v_gene: TRBV5-6
j_gene: TRBJ2-1
CDR3aa: CASSFRDGHNEQFF
CDR3nt: TGTGCCAGCAGCTTCCGGGACGGTCACAATGAGCAGTTCTTC

d_gene: -
abundance: few
len: 13
v_gene: TRBV19
j_gene: TRBJ2-7
CDR3aa: CASRRGQNGKQYF
CDR3nt: TGTGCCAGTAGGAGGGGCCAGAATGGAAAGCAGTACTTC

d_gene: TRBD1
abundance: -
len: 13
v_gene: TRBV15
j_gene: TRBJ2-7
CDR3aa: CATSPRGTGEQYF
CDR3nt: TGTGCCACCAGCCCCAGGGGGACGGGCGAGCAGTACTTC